The source of this T cell receptor (beta chain) is a study of shared clonotypes between healthy human individuals. Here immunoSEQ multiplex PCR was the method, and the copy in TCRdb shows in-frame clones only, minus some. This table holds about 700,000 clones, about 92% found once. As to this clone: Its antigen is undetermined.

The ends were cut back, 3 bases at V and 6 bases at J, with 15 bases in the middle. In germline, CDR1 is MRHNA, CDR2 SNTAGT. The CDR3 is 15 amino acids. Naive CD8 cells, CD45RO-negative and positively selected for CCR7, excluded terminally differentiated effector memory CD45RA+ cells. Nashville, Tennessee was home to all donors, who were Caucasian adults. Study outcomes and limitations: Depth of sequencing was expected to influence donor clonotype sharing.

The rearrangement links TRBV6-4 to TRBJ2-1; D possibly matches TRBD1 or TRBD2 (5 bases each). Specimen: naive CD8+ T cells sorted from blood. The receptor comes from a young man in good health. In DNA form, the CDR3 reads TGTGCCAGCAGTGAGGGACGGATCCCGGGCAATGAGCAGTTCTTC. This codes for CASSEGRIPGNEQFF.